Each of the 32 T cell receptor beta chains below was sequenced from the same sample in a study of T cells in Graves' hyperthyroidism and ophthalmopathy. Amplification of TCR beta CDR3 regions was performed using RNA transcripts as template. HTBI primers were used for first-round RT-PCR of the TCR CDR3. Each CDR3 protein gets one entry after TCRdb re-called the multiplex PCR reads with MiXCR. The data hold around 350,000 distinct CDR3 sequences, with over 15% observed a single time. Sample: blood. The receptors were gathered from a woman aged 18 to 35 with Graves' hyperthyroidism.

In the case of this clonotype: Just one base apart from a much larger clone, this may be a read error. The V and J genes are TRBV6-5 and TRBJ2-7; 8 bases align to TRBD1. The CDR3 is made up of 14 amino acids. Germline V gives CDR1 MNHEY, CDR2 SVGAGI. CDR3 loop: CASSYSDRDSELYF. The DNA of the CDR3 is TGTGCCAGCAGTTACTCGGACAGGGACTCCGAGCTGTACTTC.

The table lists this clonotype with many counts. The chain couples TRBV6-1 to TRBJ1-2; D remains unclear. The germline V gene encodes CDR1 MNHNS and CDR2 SASEGT. V lost 2 bases and J lost 8, with 12 bases in between. This CDR3 has 13 residues. The CDR3 loop reads CASSEFRVRGYTF. CDR3 DNA: TGTGCCAGCAGTGAATTCCGGGTACGCGGCTACACCTTC.

Ten or more counts support this clonotype. Here the CDR3 reads CASTATERGRETQYF. The CDR3 bases are TGTGCCAGCACCGCGACTGAGCGGGGGCGGGAGACCCAGTACTTC. The gene calls are TRBV11-2 and TRBJ2-5, with 8 positions matching TRBD2. Per the germline V gene, CDR1 is SGHAT and CDR2 is FQNNGV. This CDR3 spans 15 amino acids. The junction had 12 bases not matched to a gene; V was cut back by 7 bases and J by 5 bases.

This chain connects TRBV6-1 to TRBJ2-6; tentatively, D is TRBD1 (5 bases). V shed 6 bases and J shed 0 bases, with 15 bases lying between them. This CDR3 is 17 amino acids long. CDR1 is MNHNS, CDR2 SASEGT, per germline. The CDR3 loop reads CASSPQDTISGANVLTF. CDR3 in DNA: TGTGCCAGCAGCCCCCAGGACACCATCTCTGGGGCCAACGTCCTGACTTTC.

This clonotype was detected ten times or more. The genes are TRBV7-2 and TRBJ1-5, with D uncertain. The CDR3 is made up of 14 amino acids. Germline V gene sequence: CDR1 SGHTA, CDR2 FQGNSA. Deletions cut 1 base from V and 6 bases from J, with 10 bases between. Written as DNA, the CDR3 is TGTGCCAGCAGCTTAGTCAGGTCGGGTCAGCCCCAGCATTTT. This gives the protein CASSLVRSGQPQHF.

Ten or more counts support this clonotype. The chain employs TRBV12-3 or TRBV12-4 and TRBJ2-5, with D possibly TRBD1 on 8 matching bases. V gave up 7 bases and J gave up 5 bases, with 14 bases separating them. The CDR3 extends over 13 amino acids. The CDR3 region has the DNA TGTGCCAGCACCGGACAGGGAGGGGAGACCCAGTACTTC. Translation gives CASTGQGGETQYF.

With regard to this clonotype: Since a much larger clone is just one base distant, this may be a read error. The gene calls are TRBV7-2 and TRBJ2-5, with a tentative D call TRBD1 (6 bases). The CDR3 spans 13 residues. CDR1 is SGHTA and CDR2 is FQGNSA in the germline V gene. This CDR3 reads CASSRGSQETKYF. In nucleotides, the CDR3 is TGTGCCAGCAGCAGGGGGTCCCAAGAGACCAAGTACTTC.

There are many counts of this clonotype. The V gene is TRBV28, the J gene TRBJ1-1; TRBD1 is a possible D gene (5 bases). Per germline, CDR1 MDHEN and CDR2 SYDVKM. The CDR3 spans 14 residues. Trimming stripped 6 bases from V and 5 bases from J, with 16 bases between. This chain's CDR3 is CASSWGGRGTEAFF. Here the CDR3 DNA reads TGTGCCAGCAGCTGGGGGGGGAGAGGTACTGAAGCTTTCTTT.

This clonotype was found many times. This sequence joins TRBV7-2 and TRBJ1-5, with TRBD1 matching over 7 bases. V shed 3 bases, J shed 6 bases, and the junction held 8 bases outside the gene matches. The CDR3 length is 15 residues. Germline CDR1 is SGHTA and CDR2 is FQGNSA. CDR3 sequence: CASSFGGGDSQPQHF. The CDR3 nucleotides read TGTGCCAGCAGCTTTGGAGGGGGCGATTCTCAGCCCCAGCATTTT. Looking up the rest from reference TRBV7-2 and TRBJ1-5 gives the full variable domain: GAGVSQSPSNKVTEKGKDVELRCDPISGHTALYWYRQSLGQGLEFLIYFQGNSAPDKSGLPSDRFSAERTGGSVSTLTIQRTQQEDSAVYLCASSFGGGDSQPQHFGDGTRLSIL.

The table lists this clonotype with many counts. The V call is TRBV20-1, the J call TRBJ1-1, with D possibly being TRBD1 (5 bases). The length of the CDR3 is 15 residues. V shed 6 bases and J shed 2 bases, with 19 bases lying between them. Germline values: CDR1 DFQATT, CDR2 SNEGSKA (reference sequence). CDR3 sequence reads: CSAPGEGHINTEAFF. The CDR3, as DNA: TGCAGTGCCCCGGGGGAGGGGCATATTAACACTGAAGCTTTCTTT.

This clonotype occurred many times. The J gene is TRBJ1-5, the V gene TRBV12-3 or TRBV12-4; no clear D gene. The CDR3 is made up of 13 amino acids. V was clipped by 2 bases and J by 6 bases, with 8 bases between them. In nucleotides, the CDR3 is TGTGCCAGCAGTTTAACAGATACTCAGCCCCAGCATTTT. It codes for CASSLTDTQPQHF.

The rearrangement links TRBV18 to TRBJ1-6, with D unresolved. Germline CDR1 is KGHSH and CDR2 is LQKENI. Trimming shortened V by 1 base and J by 5 bases, and 6 bases separated the two germline ends. There are 14 residues in the CDR3. CDR3 loop: CASSPQGHNSPLHF. CDR3 in DNA: TGTGCCAGCTCACCACAGGGCCATAATTCACCCCTCCACTTT.

This clonotype was found many times. The rearrangement uses TRBV28 and TRBJ1-1, with a tentative D call TRBD1 (5 bases). The V end lost 6 bases, the J end lost 2 bases, and 13 bases lay between the germline ends. CDR1 is MDHEN and CDR2 is SYDVKM in the germline V gene. This CDR3 has 14 residues. In DNA form, the CDR3 reads TGTGCCAGCAGCCGACGGACACTCAACACTGAAGCTTTCTTT. It translates to CASSRRTLNTEAFF.

This clonotype has at least ten counts. V and J are TRBV20-1 and TRBJ1-2; tentatively, D is TRBD1 (5 bases). The CDR3 runs to 14 residues. The V and J ends lost 1 base and 7 bases respectively, with 16 bases between them. In germline, CDR1 is DFQATT, CDR2 SNEGSKA (reference sequence). The CDR3 spells CSARGAGTRSGYTF. CDR3 DNA sequence: TGCAGTGCTAGAGGGGCGGGGACTCGGAGTGGCTACACCTTC.

This clonotype occurred many times. The final CDR3 position lacks the conserved phenylalanine or tryptophan, pointing to a likely read error. The chain couples TRBV6-1 to TRBJ1-5, with D uncertain. CDR1 and CDR2 (germline): MNHNS, SASEGT. The CDR3 has 12 residues. Trimming stripped 7 bases from V and 0 bases from J, with 4 bases between. This chain's CDR3 is CASTNSNQPQHS. The DNA for the CDR3 is TGTGCCAGCACAAATAGCAATCAGCCCCAGCATTCT.

This clonotype was seen ten or more times. The chain is built from TRBV20-1 and TRBJ2-7; D is possibly TRBD2 (6 bases). Trimming left V 3 bases short and J 1 base short, with 13 bases between. Germline-derived CDR1 and CDR2 are DFQATT and SNEGSKA (reference sequence). The CDR3 extends over 14 amino acids. The CDR3 nucleotides read TGCAGTGCTAGTGTGGGGGGAAAGTCCTACGAGCAGTACTTC. Amino acids: CSASVGGKSYEQYF.

The sample holds a few counts of this clonotype. The V call is TRBV3-1, the J call TRBJ2-5; 12 nucleotides match TRBD2. The V and J ends lost 6 bases and 5 bases, in that order; junction bases with no gene match: 13. CDR3 size: 17 residues. Germline CDR1 LGHDT, CDR2 YNNKEL (reference sequence). As DNA, the CDR3 is TGTGCCAGCAGTACCGCACCTGGACTAGCGGGGAGCGAGACCCAGTACTTC. Encoded protein: CASSTAPGLAGSETQYF.

The chain links TRBV11-2 to TRBJ1-2; the D is unclear. Germline V lookup: CDR1 SGHAT, CDR2 FQNNGV. V lost 1 base and J 6 bases, leaving 9 bases between the germline ends. This CDR3 has 13 amino acids. The CDR3 bases are TGTGCCAGCAGCTTAGCTGGGATCGATGGCTACACCTTC. This codes for CASSLAGIDGYTF.

This clonotype was seen ten or more times. CDR3 protein: CASSPAGTASYEQYF. The CDR3 DNA reads as TGTGCCAGCAGTCCAGCCGGGACGGCATCCTACGAGCAGTACTTC. V gene TRBV28 combines with J gene TRBJ2-7, with D perhaps assigned TRBD1 or TRBD2 (5 bases each). Germline CDR1 reads MDHEN; CDR2 reads SYDVKM. The CDR3 runs to 15 residues. Trimming removed 5 bases at V and 1 base at J, with 15 bases between.

V is TRBV6-1 and J is TRBJ1-5; D remains ambiguous. Germline CDR1 MNHNS, CDR2 SASEGT. The length of the CDR3 is 15 residues. The V gene lost 1 base and the J gene lost 6 bases, with 13 bases spanning the gap. CDR3 sequence: CASSEGRIGRQPQHF. CDR3 DNA sequence: TGTGCCAGCAGTGAAGGAAGGATAGGCCGTCAGCCCCAGCATTTT.

This clonotype was counted between two and nine times. The chain recombines TRBV6-2 or TRBV6-3 with TRBJ2-2; maybe TRBD2 (5 bases). With 2 bases removed from V and 0 bases from J, the gap between germline ends came to 7 bases. The CDR3 has 15 residues. Germline loops: CDR1 MNHEY, CDR2 SVGEGT. CDR3 sequence (DNA): TGTGCCAGCAGTTACCGGGGTACGAACACCGGGGAGCTGTTTTTT. Translation gives CASSYRGTNTGELFF.

This clonotype was counted many times. V usage is TRBV9 and J usage is TRBJ2-2, with D tentatively TRBD1 or TRBD2 (5 bases each). Trimming removed 2 bases from V and 2 bases from J, with 13 bases in between. The CDR3 length is 16 residues. The germline V gene has CDR1 SGDLS and CDR2 YYNGEE. This CDR3 reads CASSVTGTHNTGELFF. CDR3 nucleotide sequence: TGTGCCAGCAGCGTGACCGGGACCCATAACACCGGGGAGCTGTTTTTT.

This clonotype was seen repeatedly, ten times or more. The chain couples TRBV7-3 to TRBJ1-1; D is unclear. V lost 5 bases and J lost 2, with 9 bases in between. CDR1 SGHTA and CDR2 FQGTGA come from the germline V gene. The CDR3 spans 13 residues. CDR3 residues: CASSHTINTEAFF. CDR3 nucleotide sequence: TGTGCCAGCAGCCATACCATCAACACTGAAGCTTTCTTT. Combining the CDR3 with reference TRBV7-3 and TRBJ1-1 gives the whole variable domain GAGVSQTPSNKVTEKGKYVELRCDPISGHTALYWYRQSLGQGPEFLIYFQGTGAADDSGLPNDRFFAVRPEGSVSTLKIQRTERGDSAVYLCASSHTINTEAFFGQGTRLTVV.

The sample holds a few counts of this clonotype. Germline and junction disagree at one end, which may indicate a read error. The chain employs TRBV30 and TRBJ2-2; TRBD1 agrees at 8 bases. Germline assignment: CDR1 GTSNPN and CDR2 SVGIG (reference sequence). This CDR3 has 16 residues. This CDR3 reads CAWIPRTGSNIGELFF. As DNA, the CDR3 is TGTGCCTGGATCCCGAGGACAGGGTCGAACATCGGGGAGCTGTTTTTT.

The chain couples TRBV20-1 to TRBJ2-7, with a tentative D call TRBD1 (5 bases). The germline V and J ends were trimmed by 0 bases and 4 bases, with 16 bases remaining between them. Per germline, CDR1 DFQATT and CDR2 SNEGSKA (reference sequence). The CDR3 is 15 residues long. The CDR3 reads CSARDQGRARYEQYF. The DNA for the CDR3 is TGCAGTGCTAGAGATCAGGGCAGGGCAAGGTACGAGCAGTACTTC.

This clonotype was seen ten or more times. The chain is built from TRBV12-3 or TRBV12-4 and TRBJ2-5, with D uncertain. The CDR3 loop spans 13 amino acids. V was pared by 4 bases and J by 5 bases, with 11 bases between. The chain's CDR3 is CASSSDWYETQYF. The DNA of the CDR3 is TGTGCCAGCAGTTCTGACTGGTACGAGACCCAGTACTTC.

The rearrangement links TRBV2 to TRBJ2-5; 8 bases are a match to TRBD1. The CDR3 extends over 15 amino acids. Per the germline V gene, CDR1 is SNHLY and CDR2 is FYNNEI. The trim removed 7 bases at V and 5 bases at J, leaving 12 bases unmatched. For the CDR3, the DNA is TGTGCCAGCATTACTGACAGGGGAGGCACGGAGACCCAGTACTTC. Translation: CASITDRGGTETQYF.

Written as DNA, the CDR3 is TGTGCCAGCAGCGACGCAGCAATCAACACTGAAGCTTTCTTT. This gives the protein CASSDAAINTEAFF. This chain links TRBV9 with TRBJ1-1, with no clear D. The germline CDR1 and CDR2 sequences are SGDLS and YYNGEE. V was clipped by 3 bases and J by 2 bases, with 11 bases between them. This CDR3 has 14 residues.

Ten or more counts support this clonotype. The chain carries TRBV6-4 and TRBJ2-6; unclear D gene. The CDR3 is 17 residues long. V was pared by 5 bases and J by 0 bases, with 14 bases between. CDR1 and CDR2 from the germline V gene are MRHNA and SNTAGT. The CDR3 DNA sequence: TGTGCCAGCAGTACCACTCCCAGTTTCTCTGGGGCCAACGTCCTGACTTTC. It specifies CASSTTPSFSGANVLTF.

This clonotype was seen at least ten times. The genes are TRBV20-1 and TRBJ2-1; the D is unclear. The germline V gene has CDR1 DFQATT and CDR2 SNEGSKA (reference sequence). The V gene lost 0 bases and the J gene lost 0 bases, with 15 bases spanning the gap. This CDR3 has 17 residues. CDR3 residues: CSARDQSYLSSYNEQFF. CDR3 DNA sequence: TGCAGTGCTAGAGATCAGAGCTACCTAAGCTCCTACAATGAGCAGTTCTTC.

This clonotype was picked up many times. CDR3 sequence: CASRYDRERGANVLTF. The CDR3 DNA reads as TGTGCCAGCAGATATGACAGGGAGCGGGGGGCCAACGTCCTGACTTTC. The chain joins TRBV2 to TRBJ2-6; 7 nucleotides match TRBD1. CDR1 is SNHLY, CDR2 FYNNEI, per germline. The CDR3 runs 16 residues. The V gene end was trimmed by 6 bases and the J gene end by 4 bases; junction bases not matched to a gene: 9.

There are many counts of this clonotype. The chain combines TRBV5-1 with TRBJ2-5, with D possibly being TRBD1 or TRBD2 (7 bases each). Trimming took off 6 bases at V and 1 base at J, with 13 bases between the two ends. This CDR3 is 14 amino acids long. From germline, CDR1 is SGHRS and CDR2 YFSETQ. In DNA, the CDR3 is TGCGCCAGCACCCAGGGGGGGATCCAAGAGACCCAGTACTTC. This translates into CASTQGGIQETQYF.